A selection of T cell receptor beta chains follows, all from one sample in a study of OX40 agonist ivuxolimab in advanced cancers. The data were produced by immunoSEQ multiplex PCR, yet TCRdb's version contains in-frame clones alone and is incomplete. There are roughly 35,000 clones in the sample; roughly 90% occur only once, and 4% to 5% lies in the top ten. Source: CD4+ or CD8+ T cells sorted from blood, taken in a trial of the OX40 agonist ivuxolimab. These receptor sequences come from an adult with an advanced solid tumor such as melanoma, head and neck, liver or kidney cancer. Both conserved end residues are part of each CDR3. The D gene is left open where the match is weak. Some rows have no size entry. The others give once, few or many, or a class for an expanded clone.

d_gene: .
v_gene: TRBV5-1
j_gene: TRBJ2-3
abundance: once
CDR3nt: TGCGCCAGCAGCTTGGCCAGTCCCACAGATACGCAGTATTTT
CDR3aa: CASSLASPTDTQYF

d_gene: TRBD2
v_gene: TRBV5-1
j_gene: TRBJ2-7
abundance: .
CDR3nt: TGCGCCAGCAGCTTGGGACTAGCTTCCTACGAGCAGTACTTC
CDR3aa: CASSLGLASYEQYF

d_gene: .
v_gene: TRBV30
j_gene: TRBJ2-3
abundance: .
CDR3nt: TGTGCCTGGAGGGTACACCTTGGGGCAGATACGCAGTATTTT
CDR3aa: CAWRVHLGADTQYF

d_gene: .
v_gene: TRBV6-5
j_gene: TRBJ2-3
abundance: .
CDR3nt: TGTGCCAGCACCTTGACAGATAGCACAGATACGCAGTATTTT
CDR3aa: CASTLTDSTDTQYF

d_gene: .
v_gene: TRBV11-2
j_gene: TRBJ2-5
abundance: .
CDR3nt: TGTGCCAGCAGCTTAGCAGGGAACAGAGAGACCCAGTACTTC
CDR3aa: CASSLAGNRETQYF

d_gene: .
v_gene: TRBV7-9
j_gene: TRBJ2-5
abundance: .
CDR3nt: TGTGCCAGCACCCTCTACAGAAAAGAGACCCAGTACTTC
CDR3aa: CASTLYRKETQYF

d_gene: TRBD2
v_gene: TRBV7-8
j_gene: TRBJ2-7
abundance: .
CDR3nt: TGTGCCAGCAGCTTTCCGAAGGGGAGGGTATACGAGCAGTACTTC
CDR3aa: CASSFPKGRVYEQYF

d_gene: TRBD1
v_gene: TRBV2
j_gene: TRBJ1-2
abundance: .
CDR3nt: TGTGCCAGCAGGCCGGGACAGGGAATTAACTATGGCTACACCTTC
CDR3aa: CASRPGQGINYGYTF

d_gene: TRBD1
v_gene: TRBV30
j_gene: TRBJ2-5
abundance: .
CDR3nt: TGTGCCTGGAGTCCCTGGACAGGGAAAAGGGAGACCCAGTACTTC
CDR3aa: CAWSPWTGKRETQYF

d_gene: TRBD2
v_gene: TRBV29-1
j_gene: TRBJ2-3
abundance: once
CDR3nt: TGCAGCGTACAACGGGGGGTAGATACGCAGTATTTT
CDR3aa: CSVQRGVDTQYF

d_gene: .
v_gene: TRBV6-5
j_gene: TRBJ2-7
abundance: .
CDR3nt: TGTGCCACCGGGGGGACAGTAAAAAACGAGCAGTACTTC
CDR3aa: CATGGTVKNEQYF

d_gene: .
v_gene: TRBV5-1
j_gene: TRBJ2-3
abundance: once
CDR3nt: TGCGCCAGCAGCAACGGACGGGGGGCCACAGATACGCAGTATTTT
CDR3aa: CASSNGRGATDTQYF

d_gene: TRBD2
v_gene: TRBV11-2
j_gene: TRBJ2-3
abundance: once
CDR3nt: TGTGCCAGCAGCTTATCTGGTAGCGGGAGGGGAGATACGCAGTATTTT
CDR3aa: CASSLSGSGRGDTQYF

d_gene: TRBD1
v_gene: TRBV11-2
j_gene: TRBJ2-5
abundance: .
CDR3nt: TGTGCCAGCAGCTTAGCCCCTGGGACAGGGGCACGGGAGACCCAGTACTTC
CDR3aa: CASSLAPGTGARETQYF

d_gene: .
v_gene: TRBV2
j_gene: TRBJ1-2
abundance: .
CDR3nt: TGTGCCAGCAGTGAGAGGCAACGTGGCTACACCTTC
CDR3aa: CASSERQRGYTF

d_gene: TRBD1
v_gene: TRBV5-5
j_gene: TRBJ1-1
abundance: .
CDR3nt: TGTGCCAGCAGCTCCGATGGACAGGTCAACACTGAAGCTTTCTTT
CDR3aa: CASSSDGQVNTEAFF

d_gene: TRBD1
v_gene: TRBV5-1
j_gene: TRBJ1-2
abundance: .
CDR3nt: TGCGCCAGCAGCTTGGGAAAAGGGGGCGGCTATGGCTACACCTTC
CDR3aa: CASSLGKGGGYGYTF

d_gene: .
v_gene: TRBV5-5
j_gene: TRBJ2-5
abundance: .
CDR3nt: TGTGCCAGCAGTCCGGACAGCCTACAAGAGACCCAGTACTTC
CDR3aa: CASSPDSLQETQYF

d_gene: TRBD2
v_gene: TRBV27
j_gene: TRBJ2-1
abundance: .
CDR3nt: TGTGCCAGCAGTCTTTTAGGGACTAGCAGCCATGAGCAGTTCTTC
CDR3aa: CASSLLGTSSHEQFF

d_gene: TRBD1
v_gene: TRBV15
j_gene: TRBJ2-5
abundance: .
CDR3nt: TGTGCCACCAGCGTAGACAGGGAAGAGACCCAGTACTTC
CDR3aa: CATSVDREETQYF

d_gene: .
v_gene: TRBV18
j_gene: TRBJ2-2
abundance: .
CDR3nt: TGTGCCAGCTCACCTCCCCTAGCGACGAACACCGGGGAGCTGTTTTTT
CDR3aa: CASSPPLATNTGELFF

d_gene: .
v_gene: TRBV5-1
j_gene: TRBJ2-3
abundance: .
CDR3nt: TGCGCCAGCAGCGTAGGACTGGGGGATACGCAGTATTTT
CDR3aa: CASSVGLGDTQYF

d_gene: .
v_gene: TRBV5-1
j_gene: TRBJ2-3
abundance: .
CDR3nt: TGCGCCAGCAGCTTGCCCCAAGGAAGCACAGATACGCAGTATTTT
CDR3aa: CASSLPQGSTDTQYF

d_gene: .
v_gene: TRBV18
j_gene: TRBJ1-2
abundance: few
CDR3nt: TGTGCCAGCTCACCGATCGGACGGCCAACCTTC
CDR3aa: CASSPIGRPTF

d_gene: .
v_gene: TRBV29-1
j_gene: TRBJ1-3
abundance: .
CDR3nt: TGCAGCGCCCAGAGGGGCTCTGGAAACACCATATATTTT
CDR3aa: CSAQRGSGNTIYF

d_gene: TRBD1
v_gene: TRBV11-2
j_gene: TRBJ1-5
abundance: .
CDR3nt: TGTGCCAGCAGCTCCGACAGGGGGGAGCCCCAGCATTTT
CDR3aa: CASSSDRGEPQHF

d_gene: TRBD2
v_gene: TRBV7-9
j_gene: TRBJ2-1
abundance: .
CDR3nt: TGTGCCAGCAGCTTAGGACTAGCGGGGGGTCCATACAATGAGCAGTTCTTC
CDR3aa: CASSLGLAGGPYNEQFF

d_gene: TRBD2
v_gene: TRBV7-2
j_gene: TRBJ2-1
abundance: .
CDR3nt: TGTGCCAGCAGCGTCACGCGGGGGGCGCTCTACAATGAGCAGTTCTTC
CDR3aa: CASSVTRGALYNEQFF

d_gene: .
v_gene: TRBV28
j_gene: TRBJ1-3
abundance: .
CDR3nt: TGTGCCAGCAGTTCTCTCAGGGGCCCCTCTGGAAACACCATATATTTT
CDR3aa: CASSSLRGPSGNTIYF

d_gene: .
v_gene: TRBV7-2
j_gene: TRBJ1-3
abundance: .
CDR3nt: TGTGCCAGCAGCTACGGACCCTTCGGGGGAAACACCATATATTTT
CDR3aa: CASSYGPFGGNTIYF